What follows are 32 T cell receptor beta chains derived from one specimen sequenced in a study of human thymus T cells. Corrective heart surgery yielded the resections from which the thymus tissue came. Clones were sequenced by immunoSEQ multiplex PCR, and TCRdb holds only the in-frame ones, with some missing. The data hold more than 70,000 clones, with about 96% observed a single time. The specimen was thymus tissue. The receptors here all came from a boy in the first two years of life with a congenital heart defect but otherwise immunologically healthy.

This rearrangement joins TRBV10-2 to TRBJ1-5; possibly TRBD1 for D (5 bases). CDR3 length: 14 residues. Deletions cut 5 bases from V and 0 bases from J, with 8 bases between. The V gene's germline CDR1 is WSHSY and CDR2 SAAADI. DNA for the CDR3: TGCGCCAGCAGTCGACAGTATAGCAATCAGCCCCAGCATTTT. It codes for CASSRQYSNQPQHF.

This clone was detected once. The chain joins TRBV27 to TRBJ1-1; possibly TRBD1 for D (5 bases). Germline CDR1 and CDR2: MNHEY and SMNVEV (reference sequence). Between the trimmed V and J ends, which lost 5 bases and 1 base, there was a span of 11 bases. The CDR3 is 14 amino acids. CDR3 sequence: CASSQQVQNTEAFF. The CDR3 coding sequence is TGTGCCAGCAGTCAACAGGTTCAGAACACTGAAGCTTTCTTT.

J is TRBJ2-1 and V is TRBV7-2; D is uncertain. This CDR3 is built from 18 residues. Germline lookup yields CDR1 SGHTA and CDR2 FQGNSA. With 5 bases removed from V and 0 bases from J, the gap between germline ends came to 20 bases. CDR3 residues: CASSLPRGFESSYNEQFF. DNA of the CDR3: TGTGCCAGCAGCCTACCCCGAGGTTTCGAGAGCTCCTACAATGAGCAGTTCTTC. The variable domain in full, with the rest retrieved from reference TRBV7-2 and TRBJ2-1, is GAGVSQSPSNKVTEKGKDVELRCDPISGHTALYWYRQSLGQGLEFLIYFQGNSAPDKSGLPSDRFSAERTGGSVSTLTIQRTQQEDSAVYLCASSLPRGFESSYNEQFFGPGTRLTVL.

CDR3 sequence: CASSETKINEQFF. CDR3 in DNA: TGTGCCAGCAGTGAAACTAAGATCAATGAGCAGTTCTTC. This rearrangement joins TRBV6-1 to TRBJ2-1; no reliable D call. There are 13 residues in the CDR3. In germline, CDR1 is MNHNS, CDR2 SASEGT. The germline V and J ends were trimmed by 2 bases and 6 bases, with 8 bases remaining between them.

The chain joins TRBV27 to TRBJ1-4; D gene uncertain. The CDR3 totals 18 residues. Germline V gene data show CDR1 as MNHEY and CDR2 as SMNVEV (reference sequence). V lost 1 base and J 0 bases, leaving 15 bases between the germline ends. CDR3 DNA: TGTGCCAGCAGTTTATGTCCCCCAGGTCCAGCAACTAATGAAAAACTGTTTTTT. Residues: CASSLCPPGPATNEKLFF.

The CDR3 loop is CASSDDPGRGTDTQYF. Here the CDR3 DNA reads TGTGCCAGCAGTGACGATCCGGGAAGAGGCACAGATACGCAGTATTTT. This chain uses TRBV2 with TRBJ2-3; tentative D call: TRBD2 (5 bases). Trimming took off 3 bases at V and 1 base at J, with 14 bases between the two ends. From germline, CDR1 is SNHLY and CDR2 FYNNEI. This CDR3 is built from 16 residues.

As DNA, the CDR3 is TGCGCCAGCAGCCAAGCAGTAGCGGGAATCTACGAGCAGTACTTC. Translated: CASSQAVAGIYEQYF. The chain carries TRBV4-1 and TRBJ2-7; TRBD2 aligns across 8 bases. Per germline, CDR1 MGHRA and CDR2 YSYEKL. The CDR3 extends over 15 amino acids. The V segment lost 1 base and the J segment 3 bases; nucleotides outside the gene matches: 5.

The chain joins TRBV6-1 to TRBJ1-6; D not certain. V was cut by 2 bases and J by 14 bases, with 7 bases left in between. The CDR3 length is 11 residues. Looked up from germline, CDR1 is MNHNS and CDR2 is SASEGT. CDR3 in amino acids: CASSEIKALHF. CDR3 bases: TGTGCCAGCAGTGAAATTAAAGCCCTCCACTTT.

The table lists this clone with a count of one. The chain has TRBV28 and TRBJ1-4; D remains unclear. The V gene's germline CDR1 is MDHEN and CDR2 SYDVKM. The CDR3 runs 13 residues. V lost 2 bases and J 15 bases, leaving 16 bases between the germline ends. In nucleotides, the CDR3 is TGTGCCAGCAGTTTAGGCAGGCGGCCTTACGTGTTTTTT. This codes for CASSLGRRPYVFF.

The rearrangement joins TRBV7-8 to TRBJ2-3; D not resolved. The CDR3 length is 13 residues. Germline V lookup: CDR1 SGHVS, CDR2 FQNEAQ. Between the trimmed V and J ends, which lost 5 bases and 0 bases, there was a span of 6 bases. This chain's CDR3 is CASSPTSTDTQYF. In DNA, the CDR3 is TGTGCCAGCAGCCCCACTAGCACAGATACGCAGTATTTT.

V usage is TRBV10-3 and J usage is TRBJ2-1, with D uncertain. This CDR3 is 17 amino acids long. CDR1 and CDR2 from the germline V gene are ENHRY and SYGVKD. The germline V and J ends were trimmed by 2 bases and 0 bases, with 14 bases remaining between them. The CDR3 loop reads CAISEPSDRCSYNEQFF. For the CDR3, the DNA is TGTGCCATCAGTGAGCCTTCGGACCGATGCTCCTACAATGAGCAGTTCTTC.

This rearrangement joins TRBV27 to TRBJ1-2; TRBD1 matches 11 bases. V was clipped by 9 bases and J by 4 bases; unmatched bases: 7. There are 14 residues in the CDR3. Germline V gene data show CDR1 as MNHEY and CDR2 as SMNVEV (reference sequence). CDR3 nucleotides: TGTGCCAGTAAGGACAGGGGGCTGGGCTATGGCTACACCTTC. It is translated as CASKDRGLGYGYTF.

This chain uses TRBV27 with TRBJ2-7; the D gene could be TRBD1 or TRBD2 (6 bases each). Trimming shortened V by 6 bases and J by 3 bases, and 21 bases separated the two germline ends. This CDR3 contains 16 residues. The germline gives CDR1 MNHEY, CDR2 SMNVEV (reference sequence). The CDR3 here is CASSVYGWGANYEQYF. CDR3 sequence (DNA): TGTGCCAGCAGCGTTTATGGGTGGGGGGCCAACTACGAGCAGTACTTC.

The J gene is TRBJ1-1, the V gene TRBV4-3; D gene ambiguous. The CDR3 is 17 residues long. CDR1 and CDR2 (germline): LGHNA, YSLEER. Trimming left V 1 base short and J 1 base short, with 16 bases between. The CDR3 sequence: CASSQGPADGPNTEAFF. As DNA, the CDR3 is TGCGCCAGCAGCCAAGGACCTGCGGACGGGCCGAACACTGAAGCTTTCTTT.

The chain links TRBV7-4 to TRBJ1-2; D perhaps matches TRBD1 (6 bases). Trimming cost V 5 bases and J 2 bases, with 15 bases left between them. The CDR3 is 15 amino acids. Germline lookup yields CDR1 SGHVT and CDR2 SQSDAQ. The CDR3 bases are TGTGCCAGCAGCGCGGGGGGCGTAGTAAACTATGGCTACACCTTC. Protein product: CASSAGGVVNYGYTF.

The chain combines TRBV18 with TRBJ2-3; 9 nucleotides agree with TRBD2. The CDR3 runs 15 residues. V shed 5 bases and J 7 bases; nucleotides not matched to a gene: 10. The germline gives CDR1 KGHSH, CDR2 LQKENI. In nucleotides, the CDR3 is TGTGCCAGCTCATTACGGCGGGGGGGCCTGAATACGCAGTATTTT. Translation: CASSLRRGGLNTQYF.

DNA of the CDR3: TGTGCCAGCAGCTTTGGGCAGGGGACTGAAGCTTTCTTT. Amino acid sequence: CASSFGQGTEAFF. The J gene is TRBJ1-1, the V gene TRBV5-4, with D possibly matching TRBD1 (6 bases). Deletions cut 2 bases from V and 5 bases from J, with 10 bases between. The germline V gene encodes CDR1 SGHNT and CDR2 YYREEE (reference sequence). The CDR3 totals 13 residues.

The chain is built from TRBV5-4 and TRBJ2-7; D unclear. This CDR3 is 13 amino acids long. Looked up from germline, CDR1 is SGHNT and CDR2 is YYREEE (reference sequence). Trimming removed 4 bases from V and 2 bases from J, with 10 bases in between. Written as DNA, the CDR3 is TGTGCCAGCAGCCGTCCTAACCCCTACGAGCAGTACTTC. Protein product: CASSRPNPYEQYF.

This chain's CDR3 is CASIGGTTDTQYF. DNA of the CDR3: TGTGCCAGCATCGGGGGAACCACAGATACGCAGTATTTT. The chain is built from TRBV7-9 and TRBJ2-3; tentative D call: TRBD2 (6 bases). Per germline, CDR1 SEHNR and CDR2 FQNEAQ (reference sequence). V lost 7 bases to trimming and J lost 2 bases, with 10 bases between them. The CDR3 extends over 13 amino acids.

Note on this clone: At one end the junction does not follow the germline gene, possibly because of a read error. The rearrangement joins TRBV7-7 to TRBJ2-1, with 7 positions matching TRBD2. The CDR3 has 19 residues. Germline V gene data show CDR1 as SSHAT and CDR2 as FNYEAQ (reference sequence). The CDR3 nucleotides are TGTGCTAGCAGCTTAGGATCTCGGCGGGGGACCCATTGTTACAATGAGCAGTTCTTC. Translated, it gives CASSLGSRRGTHCYNEQFF.

The chain recombines TRBV7-2 with TRBJ2-5, with 9 bases lining up with TRBD2. V shed 5 bases, J shed 4 bases, and the junction held 14 bases outside the gene matches. From germline, CDR1 is SGHTA and CDR2 FQGNSA. This CDR3 comprises 17 residues. The CDR3 DNA follows: TGTGCCAGCAGCCGCGGGGCGGGGGGGCTCAGAGGAGAGACCCAGTACTTC. Translating gives CASSRGAGGLRGETQYF.

J is TRBJ1-4 and V is TRBV11-3; 8 nucleotides agree with TRBD1. The CDR3 spans 16 residues. Germline V lookup: CDR1 SGHNT, CDR2 YENEEA. V dropped 5 bases and J dropped 1; count of bases not matched to a gene: 6. CDR3 sequence reads: CASSPGQGGTNEKLFF. The CDR3 DNA sequence: TGTGCCAGCAGCCCCGGACAGGGTGGAACTAATGAAAAACTGTTTTTT.

The chain recombines TRBV14 with TRBJ2-7; no reliable D call. Germline V gene lookup returns CDR1 SGHDN and CDR2 FVKESK. The CDR3 runs 12 residues. V shed 2 bases and J shed 1 base, with 3 bases lying between them. CDR3 coding DNA: TGTGCCAGCAGCCAAAGATCCTACGAGCAGTACTTC. Its protein product is CASSQRSYEQYF. Full variable domain (rest looked up from reference TRBV14 and TRBJ2-7): EAGVTQFPSHSVIEKGQTVTLRCDPISGHDNLYWYRRVMGKEIKFLLHFVKESKQDESGMPNNRFLAERTGGTYSTLKVQPAELEDSGVYFCASSQRSYEQYFGPGTRLTVT.

The V call is TRBV27, the J call TRBJ2-5; possible D gene TRBD1, 5 bases. The CDR3 sequence is 15 residues long. Germline values: CDR1 MNHEY, CDR2 SMNVEV (reference sequence). V dropped 2 bases and J dropped 3 bases, with 13 bases sitting between them. DNA for the CDR3: TGTGCCAGCAGTTTAGGCGACAGACCAAAAGAGACCCAGTACTTC. Translating it yields CASSLGDRPKETQYF.

This rearrangement joins TRBV7-2 to TRBJ1-1; tentatively, D is TRBD1 (5 bases). Germline V gene sequence: CDR1 SGHTA, CDR2 FQGNSA. The CDR3 sequence is 15 residues long. V lost 5 bases and J 0 bases, leaving 13 bases between the germline ends. The CDR3 DNA reads as TGTGCCAGCAGCCCTAGGGGAGGGATGAACACTGAAGCTTTCTTT. It encodes CASSPRGGMNTEAFF.

V gene TRBV25-1 combines with J gene TRBJ1-2; the D is unclear. Germline V CDR1 and CDR2: MGHDK, SYGVNS. The length of the CDR3 is 12 residues. V was trimmed by 6 bases and J by 0 bases, leaving 5 bases between them. As DNA, the CDR3 is TGTGCCAGCAGGGTGGCTAACTATGGCTACACCTTC. Its translation: CASRVANYGYTF.

The rearrangement links TRBV4-1 to TRBJ2-1, with D unclear. The V end was cut by 2 bases, the J end by 7 bases, with 12 bases between. The length of the CDR3 is 14 residues. Per the germline V gene, CDR1 is MGHRA and CDR2 is YSYEKL. This CDR3 reads CASSQQTPSNEQFF. In DNA form, the CDR3 reads TGCGCCAGCAGCCAACAAACCCCTAGTAATGAGCAGTTCTTC.

The chain recombines TRBV2 with TRBJ2-5, with D uncertain. The CDR3 covers 11 residues. V lost 5 bases, J lost 3 bases, and 4 bases lay in between. The germline V gene has CDR1 SNHLY and CDR2 FYNNEI. The CDR3 coding sequence is TGTGCCAGCAGTAACAAAGAGACCCAGTACTTC. It codes for CASSNKETQYF. Based on the CDR3 plus reference TRBV2 and TRBJ2-5, the full variable domain is EPEVTQTPSHQVTQMGQEVILRCVPISNHLYFYWYRQILGQKVEFLVSFYNNEISEKSEIFDDQFSVERPDGSNFTLKIRSTKLEDSAMYFCASSNKETQYFGPGTRLLVL.

This chain links TRBV11-2 with TRBJ2-1; 9 positions agree with TRBD1. CDR3 length: 15 residues. J was trimmed by 5 bases and V by 6 bases; bases with no gene match: 8. CDR1 is SGHAT and CDR2 is FQNNGV in the germline V gene. The CDR3 coding sequence is TGTGCCAGCAGATTCACAGGGGGCCCGGACAATGAGCAGTTCTTC. Protein sequence: CASRFTGGPDNEQFF.

The V and J genes are TRBV14 and TRBJ2-3; TRBD1 aligns across 9 bases. The germline V gene encodes CDR1 SGHDN and CDR2 FVKESK. V gave up 2 bases and J gave up 4 bases; unmatched junction bases: 4. The length of the CDR3 is 15 residues. CDR3 residues: CASSQYRGRSDTQYF. DNA of the CDR3: TGTGCCAGCAGCCAATACAGGGGGCGGTCAGATACGCAGTATTTT.

This clone was observed a single time. The chain joins TRBV6-1 to TRBJ2-7; 9 bases align to TRBD1. The V gene end was trimmed by 1 base and the J gene end by 0 bases; junction bases not matched to a gene: 25. The CDR3 totals 23 residues. The germline V gene encodes CDR1 MNHNS and CDR2 SASEGT. The CDR3 loop reads CASSEENDRGGQEAPRPSYEQYF. The CDR3 nucleotides read TGTGCCAGCAGTGAAGAGAACGACAGGGGGGGACAGGAGGCGCCACGTCCCTCCTACGAGCAGTACTTC.

This sequence joins TRBV4-1 and TRBJ1-4; D may be TRBD1 (5 bases). CDR3 length: 11 residues. V lost 1 base and J 15 bases, leaving 9 bases between the germline ends. CDR1 is MGHRA, CDR2 YSYEKL, per germline. CDR3 loop: CASSQAGRVFF. In nucleotides, the CDR3 is TGCGCCAGCAGCCAAGCAGGGAGGGTGTTTTTT.